This is a list of T cell receptor beta chains from one sample in a study of vaccination effects on CD4 cells after COVID-19. The table came from immunoSEQ multiplex PCR; TCRdb's copy has only in-frame clones and leaves some out. The sample has tens of thousands of clones; about 67% are singletons. These receptors' targets are unknown. This sample comprised CD4+ T cells from PBMCs cultured without peptide, obtained after COVID-19 vaccination. These receptors all come from a human donor who received a COVID-19 vaccine. CDR3s include the opening cysteine and the closing phenylalanine or tryptophan. Each record gives: V gene, D gene, clone size, J gene, CDR3 protein, CDR3 DNA. The D gene is left open where the match is weak. Part of the rows lack a size; the others show once, few, many or a class for expanded clones.

>TRBV11-2|TRBD2|NA|TRBJ2-7
CASSLGNSGSYDEQYF
TGTGCCAGCAGCTTAGGGAATAGCGGGAGCTACGACGAGCAGTACTTC
>TRBV20-1|NA|few|TRBJ1-3
CSVRQGNTIYF
TGCAGTGTGCGACAGGGAAACACCATATATTTT
>TRBV4-2|NA|NA|TRBJ2-3
CASSHGPPSRPSTDTQYF
TGTGCCAGCAGCCACGGACCACCTTCTAGGCCTAGCACAGATACGCAGTATTTT
>TRBV5-1|NA|once|TRBJ2-3
CASSLEADTQYF
TGCGCCAGCAGCTTGGAGGCAGATACGCAGTATTTT
>TRBV19|TRBD1|few|TRBJ2-7
CASSFTPGQGSEQYF
TGTGCCAGTAGTTTCACTCCGGGACAGGGCTCCGAGCAGTACTTC
>TRBV6-1|TRBD2|NA|TRBJ2-5
CASSEFPGLAGGRETQYF
TGTGCCAGCAGTGAATTTCCGGGACTAGCGGGAGGGAGAGAGACCCAGTACTTC
>TRBV6-5|TRBD2|few|TRBJ2-7
CASRASGRGDEQYF
TGTGCCAGCAGGGCTAGCGGGAGGGGCGACGAGCAGTACTTC
>TRBV30|NA|NA|TRBJ1-6
CAWSVQEHRSSYNSPLHF
TGTGCCTGGAGTGTACAGGAACATAGGAGCTCCTATAATTCACCCCTCCACTTT
>TRBV4-1|NA|few|TRBJ2-1
CASSQDGRVGNEQFF
TGCGCCAGCAGCCAAGATGGCAGGGTAGGCAATGAGCAGTTCTTC
>TRBV14|NA|NA|TRBJ1-1
CASSQGGYTEAFF
TGTGCCAGCAGCCAGGGCGGTTACACTGAAGCTTTCTTT
>TRBV10-3|TRBD1|few|TRBJ1-3
CAISEDRGSGNTIYF
TGTGCCATCAGTGAAGACAGGGGCTCTGGAAACACCATATATTTT
>TRBV7-8|TRBD1|NA|TRBJ2-1
CASGQRQGSYNEQFF
TGTGCCAGCGGACAAAGACAGGGATCCTACAATGAGCAGTTCTTC
>TRBV9|NA|few|TRBJ1-2
CASSVAPGNYGYTF
TGTGCCAGCAGCGTAGCTCCGGGAAACTATGGCTACACCTTC
>TRBV15|NA|few|TRBJ1-1
CATSRDGELAFF
TGTGCCACCAGCAGAGATGGGGAACTGGCTTTCTTT
>TRBV10-3|NA|few|TRBJ1-1
CATRDGNTEAFF
TGTGCCACGCGAGACGGGAACACTGAAGCTTTCTTT
>TRBV30|NA|NA|TRBJ2-3
CAWSPRVTDTQYF
TGTGCCTGGAGCCCTCGGGTCACAGATACGCAGTATTTT
>TRBV3-1/TRBV3-2|NA|NA|TRBJ2-2
CASSQGAGGELFF
TGTGCCAGCAGCCAAGGGGCTGGCGGGGAGCTGTTTTTT
>TRBV11-2|NA|NA|TRBJ2-7
CASSLTGPLSYEQYF
TGTGCCAGCAGCTTGACAGGACCCCTCTCCTACGAGCAGTACTTC
>TRBV7-8|NA|NA|TRBJ1-2
CASTTTVTSYGYTF
TGTGCCAGCACCACGACAGTAACATCCTATGGCTACACCTTC
>TRBV3-1/TRBV3-2|TRBD1|NA|TRBJ2-7
CASSPERGQGGPEQYF
TGTGCCAGCAGCCCGGAACGGGGACAGGGGGGTCCCGAGCAGTACTTC
>TRBV19|TRBD2|NA|TRBJ2-3
CASSIEKREGNTQYF
TGTGCCAGTAGTATAGAGAAGCGGGAGGGAAATACGCAGTATTTT
>TRBV9|NA|NA|TRBJ1-3
CASSVDNSYSGNTIYF
TGTGCCAGCAGCGTCGACAACAGTTACTCTGGAAACACCATATATTTT
>TRBV12-3/TRBV12-4|NA|NA|TRBJ1-4
CASSLNSYEKLFF
TGTGCCAGCAGTTTAAACAGCTACGAAAAACTGTTTTTT
>TRBV3-1/TRBV3-2|NA|NA|TRBJ1-2
CASSRTGRGSTF
TGTGCCAGCAGCCGAACCGGGCGTGGGAGCACCTTC
>TRBV7-9|NA|NA|TRBJ1-2
CASSLVQLRSGYTF
TGTGCCAGCAGCTTAGTACAGCTGAGAAGTGGCTACACCTTC
>TRBV20-1|NA|NA|TRBJ2-5
CRDEETQYF
TGCAGGGACGAAGAGACCCAGTACTTC
>TRBV27|TRBD2|NA|TRBJ2-3
CASSSSGTSGLVSTDTQYF
TGTGCCAGCAGTTCCTCCGGGACTAGCGGATTGGTTTCCACAGATACGCAGTATTTT
>TRBV5-5|NA|NA|TRBJ2-1
CASSGQRSSYNEQFF
TGTGCCAGCAGCGGGCAGCGGAGCTCCTACAATGAGCAGTTCTTC
>TRBV24-1|TRBD2|NA|TRBJ2-1
CATSDSSGGAHNEQFF
TGTGCCACCAGTGATTCTAGCGGGGGGGCCCACAATGAGCAGTTCTTC
>TRBV20-1|NA|NA|TRBJ1-5
CSASPGSAGNQPQHF
TGCAGTGCTAGTCCGGGCTCAGCCGGCAATCAGCCCCAGCATTTT
>TRBV29-1|TRBD2|NA|TRBJ2-1
CSVGGAGGSDEQFF
TGCAGCGTCGGAGGGGCGGGGGGCTCCGATGAGCAGTTCTTC
>TRBV6-4|NA|NA|TRBJ2-6
CASSQGFTGANVLTF
TGTGCCAGCAGTCAGGGATTTACTGGGGCCAACGTCCTGACTTTC
>TRBV30|NA|NA|TRBJ2-7
CAWSVHGGRGPYEQYF
TGTGCCTGGAGTGTCCACGGAGGCAGGGGACCCTACGAGCAGTACTTC
>TRBV3-1/TRBV3-2|TRBD2|few|TRBJ2-3
CASSPTSGRTQYF
TGTGCCAGCAGCCCCACTAGCGGGAGAACGCAGTATTTT
>TRBV19|NA|NA|TRBJ1-5
CASTPIGNQPQHF
TGTGCCAGTACCCCGATCGGCAATCAGCCCCAGCATTTT
>TRBV27|NA|NA|TRBJ2-3
CASSLRSTDTQYF
TGTGCCAGCAGTTTACGCAGCACAGATACGCAGTATTTT
>TRBV29-1|NA|NA|TRBJ1-2
CSVESPGGGYTF
TGCAGCGTTGAATCTCCAGGTGGCGGCTACACCTTC
>TRBV7-9|NA|NA|TRBJ1-3
CASIRAGGNTIYF
TGTGCCAGCATTAGGGCAGGGGGAAACACCATATATTTT
>TRBV29-1|TRBD1|few|TRBJ1-3
CSVLEGARNTIYF
TGCAGCGTACTAGAGGGGGCCAGAAACACCATATATTTT
>TRBV28|NA|NA|TRBJ1-5
CASSLLQGLIAPQHF
TGTGCCAGCAGTTTGTTACAGGGCCTTATCGCGCCCCAGCATTTT
>TRBV29-1|TRBD1|NA|TRBJ2-7
CSVITTGGFSYEQYF
TGCAGCGTTATTACCACAGGGGGCTTTTCCTACGAGCAGTACTTC
>TRBV6-4|TRBD2|NA|TRBJ2-5
CASSDSGTSGRALQETQYF
TGTGCCAGCAGTGACTCCGGGACTAGCGGGAGGGCCCTCCAAGAGACCCAGTACTTC
>TRBV11-2|NA|few|TRBJ2-7
CASRLHNRVREQYF
TGTGCCAGCAGGCTACACAACAGGGTTAGGGAGCAGTACTTC
>TRBV18|NA|NA|TRBJ1-1
CASSPLQVNTEAFF
TGTGCCAGCTCACCATTACAGGTGAACACTGAAGCTTTCTTT
>TRBV2|TRBD1|NA|TRBJ1-1
CASRGDSLNTEAFF
TGTGCCAGCAGGGGGGACAGCTTAAACACTGAAGCTTTCTTT
>TRBV6-5|NA|NA|TRBJ2-3
CASRRAVGGGNTQYF
TGTGCCAGCAGGCGTGCCGTCGGGGGTGGAAATACGCAGTATTTT
>TRBV5-1|TRBD1|NA|TRBJ2-7
CASSLQGARYEQYF
TGCGCCAGCAGCTTACAGGGGGCCCGCTACGAGCAGTACTTC
>TRBV5-4|NA|NA|TRBJ1-6
CASSLQGSNNSPLHF
TGTGCCAGCAGCTTACAGGGTTCTAATAATTCACCCCTCCACTTT
>TRBV19|TRBD1|NA|TRBJ2-5
CASSSRTGAQETQYF
TGTGCCAGTAGTTCCCGGACAGGGGCCCAAGAGACCCAGTACTTC
>TRBV19|TRBD1|NA|TRBJ2-3
CASSLGQGRRDTQYF
TGTGCCAGTAGTCTGGGACAGGGGAGGAGAGATACGCAGTATTTT
>TRBV2|NA|NA|TRBJ1-6
CASSEWLSSYNSPLHF
TGTGCCAGCAGTGAGTGGTTGAGCTCCTATAATTCACCCCTCCACTTT
>TRBV6-5|NA|NA|TRBJ1-1
CASSYSRAGSEAFF
TGTGCCAGCAGTTACTCGAGGGCAGGGAGTGAAGCTTTCTTT
>TRBV29-1|TRBD1|NA|TRBJ1-4
CSGITGTANEKLFF
TGCAGCGGTATAACCGGGACAGCTAATGAAAAACTGTTTTTT
>TRBV5-8|NA|NA|TRBJ2-3
CASSLLGLDTQYF
TGTGCCAGCAGCTTGTTAGGGTTAGATACGCAGTATTTT
>TRBV4-1|NA|NA|TRBJ2-1
CASSQENMGLAYNEQFF
TGCGCCAGCAGCCAAGAAAATATGGGGCTAGCCTACAATGAGCAGTTCTTC
>TRBV24-1|NA|NA|TRBJ2-3
CATSEGESDTQYF
TGTGCCACCAGTGAGGGGGAGTCGGATACGCAGTATTTT
>TRBV10-3|TRBD1|NA|TRBJ1-1
CAISEARDRTPSAFF
TGTGCCATCAGTGAAGCAAGGGACAGGACCCCTTCGGCTTTCTTT
>TRBV2|NA|NA|TRBJ2-2
CASSPGLVTGELFF
TGTGCCAGCAGTCCGGGGTTAGTCACCGGGGAGCTGTTTTTT
>TRBV3-1/TRBV3-2|NA|NA|TRBJ1-2
CASSHVSLYGYTF
TGTGCCAGCAGCCATGTCAGCCTCTATGGCTACACCTTC